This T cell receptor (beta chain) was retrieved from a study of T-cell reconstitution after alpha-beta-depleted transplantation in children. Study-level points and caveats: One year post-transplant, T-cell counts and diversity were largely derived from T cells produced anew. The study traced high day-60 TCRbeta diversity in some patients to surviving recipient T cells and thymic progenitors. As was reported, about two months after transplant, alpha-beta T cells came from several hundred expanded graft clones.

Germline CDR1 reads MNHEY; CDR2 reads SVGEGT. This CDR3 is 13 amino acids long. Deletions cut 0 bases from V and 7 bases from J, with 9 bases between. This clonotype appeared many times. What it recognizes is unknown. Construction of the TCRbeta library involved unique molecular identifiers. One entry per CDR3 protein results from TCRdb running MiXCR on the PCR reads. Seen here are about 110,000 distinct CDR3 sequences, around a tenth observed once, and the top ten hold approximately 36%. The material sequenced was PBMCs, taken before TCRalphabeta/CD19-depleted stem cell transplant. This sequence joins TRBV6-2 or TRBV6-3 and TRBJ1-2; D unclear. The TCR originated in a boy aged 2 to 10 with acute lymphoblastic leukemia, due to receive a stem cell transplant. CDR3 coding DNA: TGTGCCAGCAGTTACTCGGAGCGTGGTGGCTACACCTTC. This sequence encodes CASSYSERGGYTF.